This T cell receptor beta chain is from a study of control samples from healthy donors and cancer patients. Germline V lookup: CDR1 MNHEY, CDR2 SVGAGI. V lost 8 bases, J lost 7 bases, and 15 bases lay in between. The CDR3 is 14 residues long. Clones were read by immunoSEQ multiplex PCR, and TCRdb kept only the in-frame ones, dropping some. The sample lists roughly 98,000 clones; 90% to 95% were seen once. This TCR came from a man aged 18 to 30 in good health. Sequenced sample: blood. The V call is TRBV6-5, the J call TRBJ1-6, with D unclear. CDR3 region: CASGSPTANSPLHF. CDR3 DNA sequence: TGTGCCAGCGGCAGCCCCACGGCAAATTCACCCCTCCACTTT.